This TCR beta chain was profiled in a study of blood T cell repertoires in COVID-19 (dated by TCRdb to 2018 to 2020). About the full investigation: The collaborator samples originated in the United States, Italy and Spain and spanned the acute and convalescent phases of COVID-19. The material from the prospective study consisted of cDNA or gDNA derived from T cells, B-cell-depleted T cells, or PBMCs. The repertoires were released in a freely available public database meant as a resource for research on the immune response to SARS-CoV-2. Subjects who had been exposed to COVID-19, were actively infected with it, or had recovered from it provided the deeply sampled blood TCRbeta repertoires that made up the dataset. Nearly every sample came with metadata listing a de-identified subject ID, COVID-19 status, age in years and sex. HLA class I and class II types, where available, came from metadata supplied by the sample provider rather than from assay-based typing. Samples were obtained from the ongoing ImmuneRACE study (first 160 participants) and from over 1,000 subjects provided by 6 global collaborators. Study-level results and caveats: The quantity of clinical and demographic metadata differed by source and by participant and was supplied without curation.

V and J lose 7 bases and 2 bases, and a span of 11 bases separates them. From the cysteine through the phenylalanine, the CDR3 covers 13 amino acids. Only the CDR3 DNA stays, 39 bases, in frame from base 1. Taken from the germline V gene, the CDR1 and CDR2 loops are MNHEY and SVGAGI. Participants in the prospective study were aged roughly 18 to 89 years, lived in some 24 United States geographic areas, and enrolled through a virtual design. In the prospective study, cohorts were assigned on the basis of participant-reported clinical history obtained from a screening survey and a study questionnaire. Recovered participants in ImmuneRACE Cohort 3 were defined by two consecutive negative NP/OP PCR tests, clearance by a healthcare professional, or resolution of symptoms. Each participant in the prospective study had whole blood, serum and a nasopharyngeal or oropharyngeal swab collected by mobile phlebotomists. Participants in the prospective study had the option to provide additional blood draws and questionnaires over a roughly 2-month period. Before DNA extraction, blood samples from the prospective study were shipped at room temperature or frozen.

To note about this clone: Its antigen is not yet known. Base qualities are missing; no much larger clone stands one base away.

The immunoSEQ Assay, a bias-controlled multiplex PCR, was used to amplify TCRbeta CDR3 regions from genomic DNA. The study's own analysis went as follows. The number of nucleated cells in each sample was estimated from the amplification of reference gene primers within the assay. To quantify the absolute abundance of each unique TCRbeta CDR3 rearrangement, sequence reads were collapsed and filtered. For each sample, productive Simpson clonality was calculated by taking the square root of Simpson's diversity index across productive rearrangements. TCRdb obtained this table from immuneACCESS and retained in-frame rearrangements with V and J assigned. These tables miss some clones; where compared with another copy, unresolved V genes account for less than half of the shortfall, and the remainder is unexplained. That table supplies the V and J calls and clone size; D and trimming were determined from the DNA. This sample lists approximately 200,000 clones; 75% to 85% were detected once. Clones ranked in the top ten supply approximately 12% of the sample.

The chain joins TRBV6-5 to TRBJ1-2; TRBD1 could be the D gene, as 5 bases match. The sequence came from a man aged 35 to 55 who had recovered from COVID-19. The sample was PBMCs or T cells enriched from blood (not recorded which). At the DNA level, the sequence is TGTGCCAGCAAAACAGGAGCGAACTATGGCTACACCTTC. This gives the protein CASKTGANYGYTF.